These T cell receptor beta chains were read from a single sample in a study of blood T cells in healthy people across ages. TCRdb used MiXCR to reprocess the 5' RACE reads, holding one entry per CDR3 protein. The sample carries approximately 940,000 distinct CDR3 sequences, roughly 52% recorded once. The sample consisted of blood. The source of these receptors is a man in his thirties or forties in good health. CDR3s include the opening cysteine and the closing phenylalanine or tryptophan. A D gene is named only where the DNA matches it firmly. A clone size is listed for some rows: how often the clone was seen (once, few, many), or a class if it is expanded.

CDR3nt: TGTGCCAGCAGTTACTCGCCAGGGGGAGATGAGCAGTTCTTC; CDR3aa: CASSYSPGGDEQFF; j_gene: TRBJ2-1; v_gene: TRBV6-5; abundance: -; d_gene: TRBD1; len: 14
CDR3nt: TGTGCCAGCAGCGGAAATTCCCCTTACAATGAGCAGTTCTTC; CDR3aa: CASSGNSPYNEQFF; j_gene: TRBJ2-1; v_gene: TRBV28; abundance: few; d_gene: -; len: 14
CDR3nt: TGTGCCAGCAGTGCAGGAATGAACACTGAAGCTTTCTTT; CDR3aa: CASSAGMNTEAFF; j_gene: TRBJ1-1; v_gene: TRBV25-1; abundance: -; d_gene: -; len: 13
CDR3nt: TGTGCCAGCAGCTTAGTCACCAGGGACTACGAGCAGTACTTC; CDR3aa: CASSLVTRDYEQYF; j_gene: TRBJ2-7; v_gene: TRBV11-3; abundance: -; d_gene: -; len: 14
CDR3nt: TGTGCCAGCAGGGCGTCGGAGGGCCTTTCTGGCTACACCTTC; CDR3aa: CASRASEGLSGYTF; j_gene: TRBJ1-2; v_gene: TRBV2; abundance: few; d_gene: -; len: 14
CDR3nt: TGTGCCAGCAGCGTAGGGCACAGGACGAGCTCCTACAATGAGCAGTTCTTC; CDR3aa: CASSVGHRTSSYNEQFF; j_gene: TRBJ2-1; v_gene: TRBV9; abundance: -; d_gene: -; len: 17
CDR3nt: TGTGCCAGCAGCGTAGACCCAGGGAACTATGGCTACACCTTC; CDR3aa: CASSVDPGNYGYTF; j_gene: TRBJ1-2; v_gene: TRBV9; abundance: once; d_gene: -; len: 14
CDR3nt: TGTGCCAGCAGTCCGATAAGCCCGACAGGGGTGGGTGGCTACACCTTC; CDR3aa: CASSPISPTGVGGYTF; j_gene: TRBJ1-2; v_gene: TRBV12-3/TRBV12-4; abundance: -; d_gene: TRBD1; len: 16
CDR3nt: TGTGCCAGCCGGACCCGGGCTAATGAAAAACTGTTTTTT; CDR3aa: CASRTRANEKLFF; j_gene: TRBJ1-4; v_gene: TRBV15; abundance: -; d_gene: -; len: 13
CDR3nt: TGTGCCAGCAGCGGAGACGGGCTACACACTGAAGCTTTCTTT; CDR3aa: CASSGDGLHTEAFF; j_gene: TRBJ1-1; v_gene: TRBV28; abundance: -; d_gene: -; len: 14
CDR3nt: TGCGCCAGCAGCCAAGTTATGGGGATCTACGAGCAGTACTTC; CDR3aa: CASSQVMGIYEQYF; j_gene: TRBJ2-7; v_gene: TRBV4-1; abundance: -; d_gene: -; len: 14
CDR3nt: TGCAGTGCTATAGGGACAGCAACTAATGAAAAACTGTTTTTT; CDR3aa: CSAIGTATNEKLFF; j_gene: TRBJ1-4; v_gene: TRBV20-1; abundance: -; d_gene: TRBD1; len: 14
CDR3nt: TGTGCCAGCACTGGACAGTTATGGGAGACCCAGTACTTC; CDR3aa: CASTGQLWETQYF; j_gene: TRBJ2-5; v_gene: TRBV2; abundance: once; d_gene: -; len: 13
CDR3nt: TGTGCCAGCAGGCGACAGGGGGCGACCTACGAGCAGTACTTC; CDR3aa: CASRRQGATYEQYF; j_gene: TRBJ2-7; v_gene: TRBV12-3/TRBV12-4; abundance: -; d_gene: TRBD1; len: 14
CDR3nt: TGTGCCACCACCGCAGCGGGGGACACAGATACGCAGTATTTT; CDR3aa: CATTAAGDTDTQYF; j_gene: TRBJ2-3; v_gene: TRBV6-4; abundance: -; d_gene: TRBD2; len: 14
CDR3nt: TGCGCCAGCAGCCCTTTTTCGGGGGGGTACAATGAGCAGTTCTTC; CDR3aa: CASSPFSGGYNEQFF; j_gene: TRBJ2-1; v_gene: TRBV4-3; abundance: -; d_gene: TRBD2; len: 15
CDR3nt: TGTGCCAGCTCACCCGGACAAGTTGAGACCCAGTACTTC; CDR3aa: CASSPGQVETQYF; j_gene: TRBJ2-5; v_gene: TRBV18; abundance: once; d_gene: -; len: 13
CDR3nt: TGTGCCAGCAGGCGGTATAGCAATCAGCCCCAGCATTTT; CDR3aa: CASRRYSNQPQHF; j_gene: TRBJ1-5; v_gene: TRBV6-1; abundance: many; d_gene: -; len: 13
CDR3nt: TGTGCTAGCAGAAGACACAGGGGTGTCTATGGCTACACCTTC; CDR3aa: CASRRHRGVYGYTF; j_gene: TRBJ1-2; v_gene: TRBV28; abundance: -; d_gene: TRBD1; len: 14
CDR3nt: TGTGCCAGCAGCCAAGATGTGGCGCAGAGCTCCTACGAGCAGTACTTC; CDR3aa: CASSQDVAQSSYEQYF; j_gene: TRBJ2-7; v_gene: TRBV3-1; abundance: -; d_gene: -; len: 16
CDR3nt: TGTGCCAGCAGTTTTTTGGGTTTCCAAGAGACCCAGTACTTC; CDR3aa: CASSFLGFQETQYF; j_gene: TRBJ2-5; v_gene: TRBV27; abundance: -; d_gene: -; len: 14